The 16 T cell receptor beta chains below were found in one sample sequenced in a study of cytomegalovirus exposure and HLA in healthy donors. This table comes from immunoSEQ multiplex PCR, and its TCRdb copy is limited to in-frame clones, with some not included. In the table there are about 200,000 clones, about three quarters of which are singletons. The sequenced sample was PBMCs. These receptors originate from a woman aged 25 to 39 in good health and CMV-seronegative.

The chain has TRBV6-6 and TRBJ2-7, with 9 positions matching TRBD1. With V trimmed by 4 bases and J by 5 bases, 6 bases remained unmatched. The CDR3 runs to 14 residues. In germline, CDR1 is MNHNY, CDR2 SVGAGI (reference sequence). In DNA, the CDR3 is TGTGCCAGCAGTTCCGGGACAGGGTCCCACGAGCAGTACTTC. It yields the protein CASSSGTGSHEQYF.

The chain uses TRBV6-5 and TRBJ2-7; 13 positions match TRBD2. Germline loops: CDR1 MNHEY, CDR2 SVGAGI. V was clipped by 0 bases and J by 5 bases; unmatched bases: 1. This CDR3 has 15 amino acids. CDR3 sequence (DNA): TGTGCCAGCAGTTACTCGACTAGCGGGGGGAACGAGCAGTACTTC. Protein: CASSYSTSGGNEQYF.

The chain employs TRBV11-3 and TRBJ2-7; 9 bases are a match to TRBD2. This CDR3 has 14 residues. CDR1 is SGHNT, CDR2 YENEEA, per germline. Germline trimming cut 4 bases from V and 4 bases from J; bases unmatched to any gene: 5. CDR3 amino acids: CASSCGTSNYEQYF. The CDR3 region has the DNA TGTGCCAGCAGCTGCGGGACTAGCAATTACGAGCAGTACTTC.

About this clone: The sample holds other DNA sequences that translate to the same CDR3. The rearrangement uses TRBV4-2 and TRBJ2-7, with 9 bases aligning to TRBD2. Trimming at V came to 0 bases and at J to 3 bases, leaving 6 bases not matched to a gene. CDR1 is LGHNA, CDR2 YNFKEQ, per germline. The CDR3 runs to 16 residues. The CDR3 protein is CASSQESSSGSYEQYF. The CDR3 DNA sequence: TGTGCCAGCAGCCAAGAGTCGAGTAGCGGGAGCTACGAGCAGTACTTC.

The gene calls are TRBV27 and TRBJ2-7; TRBD1 might be the D (8 bases). CDR1 and CDR2 from the germline V gene are MNHEY and SMNVEV (reference sequence). CDR3 length: 14 amino acids. The V end lost 5 bases, the J end lost 2 bases, and 13 bases lay between the germline ends. The CDR3 sequence: CASSPTGGAYEQYF. CDR3 bases: TGTGCCAGCAGTCCTACAGGGGGGGCCTACGAGCAGTACTTC.

The gene calls are TRBV15 and TRBJ1-2; 7 nucleotides line up with TRBD1. Trimming cost V 2 bases and J 4 bases; bases outside gene matches: 4. CDR1 is LNHNV and CDR2 is YYDKDF in the germline V gene (reference sequence). The CDR3 length is 14 residues. CDR3: CATSRPDRSYGYTF. In nucleotides, the CDR3 is TGTGCCACCAGCAGACCGGACAGGTCCTATGGCTACACCTTC.

V and J are TRBV19 and TRBJ2-2; TRBD2 matches 8 bases. The CDR3 runs to 16 residues. Germline V CDR1 and CDR2: LNHDA, SQIVND (reference sequence). The ends lost 7 bases at V and 4 bases at J; junction bases unmatched: 11. The CDR3: CASIPGGSGITGELFF. The CDR3 DNA sequence: TGTGCCAGTATTCCCGGGGGTAGCGGGATCACCGGGGAGCTGTTTTTT.

The chain combines TRBV30 with TRBJ2-7; D remains ambiguous. The V gene's germline CDR1 is GTSNPN and CDR2 SVGIG (reference sequence). CDR3 length: 14 amino acids. Between the trimmed V and J ends, which lost 0 bases and 5 bases, there was a span of 14 bases. In nucleotides, the CDR3 is TGTGCCTGGAGTGTTGGCAGTGACTTGGACGAGCAGTACTTC. It translates to CAWSVGSDLDEQYF.

The gene calls are TRBV7-8 and TRBJ2-7; tentatively, D is TRBD2 (6 bases). Germline lookup yields CDR1 SGHVS and CDR2 FQNEAQ. V was trimmed by 5 bases and J by 3 bases, leaving 11 bases between them. CDR3 length: 13 amino acids. CDR3 region: CASSPGTLYEQYF. The CDR3, as DNA: TGTGCCAGCAGCCCAGGGACTCTCTACGAGCAGTACTTC.

This clone came up a few times. This chain joins TRBV2 and TRBJ1-5; 7 bases match TRBD1. V was clipped by 8 bases and J by 5 bases; unmatched bases: 12. Germline CDR1 and CDR2: SNHLY and FYNNEI. The length of the CDR3 is 15 residues. The CDR3 sequence: CASGWGDRVDQPQHF. The CDR3 nucleotides read TGTGCCAGCGGGTGGGGCGACAGGGTCGATCAGCCCCAGCATTTT.

In this sample, this clone turned up a few times. The genes are TRBV6-5 and TRBJ1-1; 7 bases line up with TRBD1. This CDR3 contains 14 residues. After removal of 7 bases from V and 1 base from J, the junction contained 6 bases not matched to a gene. Per germline, CDR1 MNHEY and CDR2 SVGAGI. CDR3 region: CASTSGQRNTEAFF. CDR3 DNA sequence: TGTGCCAGCACCTCGGGACAGAGGAACACTGAAGCTTTCTTT.

The chain joins TRBV5-1 to TRBJ2-7; 7 bases align to TRBD1. Losses at the gene ends were 4 bases for V and 0 bases for J; bases not matched to a gene: 7. Germline V gene data show CDR1 as SGHRS and CDR2 as YFSETQ. This CDR3 has 15 residues. The CDR3 protein is CASSDRGQISYEQYF. The CDR3 region has the DNA TGCGCCAGCAGCGATAGGGGACAGATCTCCTACGAGCAGTACTTC.

V gene TRBV7-2 combines with J gene TRBJ2-1, with 11 positions matching TRBD2. Germline loops: CDR1 SGHTA, CDR2 FQGNSA. The CDR3 is made up of 15 amino acids. Trimming cost V 7 bases and J 6 bases; bases outside gene matches: 8. The CDR3 region is CASTATSGTFNEQFF. For the CDR3, the DNA is TGTGCCAGCACCGCGACTAGCGGGACCTTCAATGAGCAGTTCTTC. The full variable domain, completed using reference TRBV7-2 and TRBJ2-1, is GAGVSQSPSNKVTEKGKDVELRCDPISGHTALYWYRQSLGQGLEFLIYFQGNSAPDKSGLPSDRFSAERTGGSVSTLTIQRTQQEDSAVYLCASTATSGTFNEQFFGPGTRLTVL.

CDR3 loop: CAWSAPRAGGFGYTF. CDR3 in DNA: TGTGCCTGGAGTGCCCCGCGGGCAGGGGGCTTTGGCTACACCTTC. J is TRBJ1-2 and V is TRBV30, with TRBD1 identical over 8 bases. CDR3 length: 15 amino acids. The ends lost 1 base at V and 7 bases at J; junction bases unmatched: 11. Germline V gives CDR1 GTSNPN, CDR2 SVGIG (reference sequence). Together with reference TRBV30 and TRBJ1-2, the CDR3 gives the full variable domain: SQTIHQWPATLVQPVGSPLSLECTVEGTSNPNLYWYRQAAGRGLQLLFYSVGIGQISSEVPQNLSASRPQDRQFILSSKKLLLSDSGFYLCAWSAPRAGGFGYTFGSGTRLTVV.

This clone was observed a handful of times. The V and J genes are TRBV29-1 and TRBJ1-1, with unresolved D. Germline V gene sequence: CDR1 SQVTM, CDR2 ANQGSEA. The V end lost 4 bases, the J end lost 5 bases, and 8 bases lay between the germline ends. The CDR3 spans 11 residues. CDR3 residues: CSVGAWTEAFF. The DNA for the CDR3 is TGCAGCGTTGGGGCGTGGACTGAAGCTTTCTTT.

This clone was seen just once. This chain connects TRBV5-1 to TRBJ2-1; 8 nucleotides line up with TRBD2. Losses at the gene ends were 4 bases for V and 8 bases for J; bases not matched to a gene: 11. CDR3 length equals 15 residues. Germline assignment: CDR1 SGHRS and CDR2 YFSETQ. The CDR3 reads CASSPGLAGLDEQFF. CDR3 nucleotide sequence: TGCGCCAGCAGCCCCGGACTAGCAGGCCTAGATGAGCAGTTCTTC.